What follows are 26 T cell receptor beta chains derived from one specimen sequenced in a study of cytotoxic CD8 clonotypes in ibrutinib-treated CLL. Profiled with immunoSEQ multiplex PCR; TCRdb holds only in-frame clones, not every one. The repertoire holds 250,000 to 350,000 clones, with around 77% as singletons. This specimen consisted of PBMCs, obtained at disease progression, from a patient treated with ibrutinib. These TCRs come from a human donor with chronic lymphocytic leukemia.

The genes are TRBV27 and TRBJ2-7, with D perhaps assigned TRBD1 or TRBD2 (5 bases each). This CDR3 has 18 amino acids. V dropped 2 bases and J dropped 0 bases, with 20 bases sitting between them. From germline, CDR1 is MNHEY and CDR2 SMNVEV (reference sequence). For the CDR3, the DNA is TGTGCCAGCAGTTTAATAGGTTGGTCGGGGCAGCACTCCTACGAGCAGTACTTC. Protein: CASSLIGWSGQHSYEQYF.

This clone has a handful of counts. The chain employs TRBV21-1 and TRBJ1-2. TRBV21-1 constitutes a pseudogene. The CDR3 spans 13 residues. The CDR3 protein is CASSKGPGTGYTF. CDR3 DNA: TGTGCCAGCAGCAAAGGTCCCGGGACCGGCTACACCTTC.

The chain carries TRBV28 and TRBJ1-4; maybe TRBD1 (6 bases). Germline V gene sequence: CDR1 MDHEN, CDR2 SYDVKM. V was shortened by 6 bases and J by 3 bases, with 23 bases between the two germline ends. The CDR3 totals 18 residues. CDR3 sequence reads: CASSGTYDLARPNEKLFF. CDR3 coding DNA: TGTGCCAGCAGCGGGACATACGACCTAGCCCGCCCTAATGAAAAACTGTTTTTT.

This chain joins TRBV2 and TRBJ2-7, with TRBD1 matching 11 bases. Germline loops: CDR1 SNHLY, CDR2 FYNNEI. The CDR3 runs to 18 residues. The V gene end was trimmed by 2 bases and the J gene end by 3 bases; junction bases not matched to a gene: 12. The CDR3 bases are TGTGCCAGCAGTGAATCGATCCATAAGGGACAGGGGGACTACGAGCAGTACTTC. Translating it yields CASSESIHKGQGDYEQYF.

This chain connects TRBV28 to TRBJ2-6; D possibly corresponds to TRBD2 (5 bases). V was clipped by 5 bases and J by 3 bases, with 17 bases between them. Germline V gives CDR1 MDHEN, CDR2 SYDVKM. The CDR3 sequence is 17 residues long. CDR3 nucleotide sequence: TGTGCCAGCAGTCACCCGGTAGGGAGCTTTGGGGCCAACGTCCTGACTTTC. It encodes CASSHPVGSFGANVLTF.

The J gene is TRBJ1-3, the V gene TRBV18, with D possibly TRBD1 on 6 matching bases. The CDR3 runs to 16 residues. CDR1 and CDR2 (germline): KGHSH, LQKENI. Trimming removed 4 bases from V and 0 bases from J, with 13 bases in between. The CDR3 reads CASSQDSPFSGNTIYF. Written as DNA, the CDR3 is TGTGCCAGCTCACAGGACAGCCCCTTCTCTGGAAACACCATATATTTT.

This chain joins TRBV5-1 and TRBJ1-1; no reliable D call. The length of the CDR3 is 15 residues. Between the trimmed V and J ends, which lost 4 bases and 3 bases, there was a span of 16 bases. Germline CDR1 is SGHRS and CDR2 is YFSETQ. The CDR3 DNA follows: TGCGCCAGCAGCCTTGCTCCCCTTCCCGACACTGAAGCTTTCTTT. As protein: CASSLAPLPDTEAFF. Drawing the rest from reference TRBV5-1 and TRBJ1-1, the complete variable domain is KAGVTQTPRYLIKTRGQQVTLSCSPISGHRSVSWYQQTPGQGLQFLFEYFSETQRNKGNFPGRFSGRQFSNSRSEMNVSTLELGDSALYLCASSLAPLPDTEAFFGQGTRLTVV.

The gene calls are TRBV28 and TRBJ2-7; tentative D call: TRBD2 (5 bases). V was clipped by 11 bases and J by 2 bases, with 19 bases between them. This CDR3 has 14 amino acids. Germline CDR1 reads MDHEN; CDR2 reads SYDVKM. The CDR3: CASYSSEGTYEQYF. The CDR3 DNA reads TGTGCCTCTTACAGTAGCGAGGGAACCTACGAGCAGTACTTC. The full variable domain, in which reference TRBV28 and TRBJ2-7 provide the parts outside the CDR3, is DVKVTQSSRYLVKRTGEKVFLECVQDMDHENMFWYRQDPGLGLRLIYFSYDVKMKEKGDIPEGYSVSREKKERFSLILESASTNQTSMYLCASYSSEGTYEQYFGPGTRLTVT.

The J gene is TRBJ2-7, the V gene TRBV7-2; 9 bases align to TRBD1. J lost 4 bases, V lost 5 bases, and 18 bases had no gene match. Germline CDR1 is SGHTA and CDR2 is FQGNSA. The CDR3 is 18 amino acids. CDR3 amino acids: CASSLTVTGTGLRYEQYF. As DNA, the CDR3 is TGTGCCAGCAGCCTTACCGTTACCGGGACAGGGTTACGATACGAGCAGTACTTC.

The rearrangement uses TRBV7-6 and TRBJ1-1; 9 bases agree with TRBD1. Germline assignment: CDR1 SGHVS and CDR2 FNYEAQ. J lost 4 bases, V lost 1 base, and 16 bases had no gene match. The CDR3 sequence is 19 residues long. The CDR3 nucleotides are TGTGCCAGCAGCTTAGTATTAGGCGGGACAGGGACCATTAGCACTGAAGCTTTCTTT. This encodes CASSLVLGGTGTISTEAFF.

The CDR3 here is CSAWGHPVREQYF. The CDR3 bases are TGCAGCGCCTGGGGACACCCGGTCAGGGAGCAGTACTTC. The gene calls are TRBV29-1 and TRBJ2-7, with a possible D match to TRBD1 (6 bases). Trimming pared 7 bases from V and 7 bases from J, leaving 20 bases between. The length of the CDR3 is 13 residues. In germline, CDR1 is SQVTM, CDR2 ANQGSEA.

This chain links TRBV28 with TRBJ2-7; no clear D gene. The CDR3 length is 13 residues. Germline assignment: CDR1 MDHEN and CDR2 SYDVKM. CDR3 sequence: CACNGQATYEQYF. The DNA of the CDR3 is TGTGCTTGCAACGGGCAGGCGACCTACGAGCAGTACTTC.

The chain has TRBV2 and TRBJ2-5, with 8 bases aligning to TRBD1. CDR1 and CDR2 (germline): SNHLY, FYNNEI. The ends lost 7 bases at V and 4 bases at J; junction bases unmatched: 8. CDR3 size: 14 residues. CDR3 in amino acids: CASTKRTGPETQYF. CDR3 nucleotides: TGTGCCAGCACCAAAAGGACAGGGCCAGAGACCCAGTACTTC.

This rearrangement joins TRBV11-3 to TRBJ2-3; D may correspond to TRBD1 or TRBD2 (5 bases each). The CDR3 is 14 residues long. The germline CDR1 and CDR2 sequences are SGHNT and YENEEA. V was cut by 5 bases and J by 6 bases, with 15 bases left in between. The CDR3 region has the DNA TGTGCCAGCAGCCCACGGGACGTTCCGGATACGCAGTATTTT. It codes for CASSPRDVPDTQYF.

CDR3 in DNA: TGCGCCAGCAGCTTCCGGGGGCAGAGAGATTACCAAGAGACCCAGTACTTC. Protein sequence: CASSFRGQRDYQETQYF. This rearrangement joins TRBV5-1 to TRBJ2-5; D may match TRBD1 or TRBD2 (6 bases each). The CDR3 has 17 amino acids. In germline, CDR1 is SGHRS, CDR2 YFSETQ. The V gene lost 2 bases and the J gene lost 0 bases, with 17 bases spanning the gap.

Only a few counts were recorded for this clone. The genes are TRBV29-1 and TRBJ1-4; D is uncertain. The CDR3 extends over 14 amino acids. Germline CDR1 SQVTM, CDR2 ANQGSEA. CDR3 DNA: TGCACCCGACTCCCGGGATTACCGAATGAAAAACTGTTTTTT. Protein sequence: CTRLPGLPNEKLFF.

The J gene is TRBJ1-4, the V gene TRBV6-6, with 7 bases identical to TRBD1. Germline CDR1 reads MNHNY; CDR2 reads SVGAGI (reference sequence). The CDR3 is 13 amino acids. The V segment lost 7 bases and the J segment 4 bases; nucleotides outside the gene matches: 3. CDR3 bases: TGTGCCAGCAAGGACAGGATTAATGAAAAACTGTTTTTT. Amino acids: CASKDRINEKLFF.

The chain uses TRBV11-2 and TRBJ2-2; D ambiguous. The V end lost 1 base, the J end lost 4 bases, and 10 bases lay between the germline ends. Germline values: CDR1 SGHAT, CDR2 FQNNGV. The CDR3 length is 15 residues. CDR3 loop: CASSLGGKPTGELFF. The CDR3, as DNA: TGTGCCAGCAGCTTAGGGGGAAAGCCCACCGGGGAGCTGTTTTTT.

The V gene is TRBV28, the J gene TRBJ2-7; 8 positions agree with TRBD1. This CDR3 comprises 13 residues. Germline assignment: CDR1 MDHEN and CDR2 SYDVKM. Unmatched junction bases numbered 6, after V lost 5 bases and J lost 6 bases. The CDR3 DNA reads TGTGCCAGCAGTCCAGTGACAGGGGCCGAGCAGTACTTC. Translated, it gives CASSPVTGAEQYF.

This rearrangement joins TRBV29-1 to TRBJ2-7; 11 positions agree with TRBD2. V dropped 6 bases and J dropped 7; count of bases not matched to a gene: 5. The CDR3 spans 12 residues. Germline loops: CDR1 SQVTM, CDR2 ANQGSEA. The CDR3 sequence is CSVSGLAGEQYF. The DNA of the CDR3 is TGCAGCGTAAGTGGACTAGCGGGTGAGCAGTACTTC.

This chain links TRBV5-1 with TRBJ2-1; D uncertain. V shed 5 bases and J shed 7 bases, with 13 bases lying between them. The CDR3 consists of 13 residues. CDR1 and CDR2 (germline): SGHRS, YFSETQ. As DNA, the CDR3 is TGCGCCAGCAGGGCGCAGGCGGCGAATGAGCAGTTCTTC. Protein sequence: CASRAQAANEQFF.

This clone has just one count. This chain connects TRBV11-3 to TRBJ2-5, with unresolved D. With 4 bases removed from V and 2 bases from J, the gap between germline ends came to 8 bases. The CDR3 length is 13 residues. Germline CDR1 reads SGHNT; CDR2 reads YENEEA. Here the CDR3 DNA reads TGTGCCAGCAGCTCCCACCTTCAAGAGACCCAGTACTTC. Its protein product is CASSSHLQETQYF.

The chain links TRBV7-2 to TRBJ2-3; 8 nucleotides line up with TRBD2. CDR1 SGHTA and CDR2 FQGNSA come from the germline V gene. The trim removed 1 base at V and 3 bases at J, leaving 3 bases unmatched. This CDR3 spans 15 amino acids. The CDR3 sequence is CASSLVAGLTDTQYF. CDR3 bases: TGTGCCAGCAGCTTAGTAGCGGGGCTAACAGATACGCAGTATTTT.

The CDR3 spells CATKPGLAGGPGEQFF. CDR3 nucleotide sequence: TGTGCCACCAAGCCGGGACTAGCGGGAGGGCCTGGTGAGCAGTTCTTC. The chain has TRBV15 and TRBJ2-1; TRBD2 aligns across 16 bases. Unmatched junction bases numbered 9, after V lost 7 bases and J lost 9 bases. Germline V gene sequence: CDR1 LNHNV, CDR2 YYDKDF (reference sequence). The CDR3 is 16 residues long.

This rearrangement joins TRBV5-1 to TRBJ2-7; D is unclear. The germline CDR1 and CDR2 sequences are SGHRS and YFSETQ. Trimming pared 4 bases from V and 3 bases from J, leaving 11 bases between. This CDR3 comprises 13 residues. The CDR3 coding sequence is TGCGCCAGCAGCCCCACGGTAGGCTACGAGCAGTACTTC. It specifies CASSPTVGYEQYF.

In this sample, this clone turned up a few times. CDR3 amino acids: CASSVRSGAYEQYF. The CDR3 DNA follows: TGCGCCAGCAGCGTAAGGAGCGGAGCCTACGAGCAGTACTTC. The chain recombines TRBV5-1 with TRBJ2-7; D might be TRBD2 (5 bases). This CDR3 has 14 residues. Between the trimmed V and J ends, which lost 4 bases and 2 bases, there was a span of 13 bases. Germline CDR1 SGHRS, CDR2 YFSETQ.